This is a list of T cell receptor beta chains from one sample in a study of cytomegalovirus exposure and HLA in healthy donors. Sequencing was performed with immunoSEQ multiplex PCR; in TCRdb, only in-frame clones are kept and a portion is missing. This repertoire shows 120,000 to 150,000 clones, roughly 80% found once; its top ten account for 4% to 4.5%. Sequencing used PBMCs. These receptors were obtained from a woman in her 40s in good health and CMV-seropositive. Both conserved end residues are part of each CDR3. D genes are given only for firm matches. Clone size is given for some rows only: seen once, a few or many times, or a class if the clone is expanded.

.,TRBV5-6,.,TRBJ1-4,TGTGCCAGCAGCTCGGGGGGCGGTTATGAAAAACTGTTTTTT,CASSSGGGYEKLFF
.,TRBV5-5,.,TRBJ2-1,TGTGCCAGCAGCTCCACCGGGACATCCTACAATGAGCAGTTCTTC,CASSSTGTSYNEQFF
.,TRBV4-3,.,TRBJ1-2,TGCGCCAGCAGCCAAGATAGACGGGGAAGGAGAGCTAACTATGGCTACACCTTC,CASSQDRRGRRANYGYTF
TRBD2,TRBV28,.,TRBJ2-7,TGTGCCAGCAGACCCATAGCGGGAGATTTCTACGAGCAGTACTTC,CASRPIAGDFYEQYF
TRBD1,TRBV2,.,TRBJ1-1,TGTGCCAGCAACGGACAGGGGGCCTCGAACACTGAAGCTTTCTTT,CASNGQGASNTEAFF
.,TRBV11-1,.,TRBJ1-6,TGTGCCAGCAGCTTAGAAGGAGGAAATTCACCCCTCCACTTT,CASSLEGGNSPLHF
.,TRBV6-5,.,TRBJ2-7,TGTGCCAGCAGTAAACCCCAGGGAAACGAGCAGTACTTC,CASSKPQGNEQYF
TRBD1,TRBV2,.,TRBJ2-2,TGTGCCAGCGAAGAGGACAGGGTCACCGGGGAGCTGTTTTTT,CASEEDRVTGELFF
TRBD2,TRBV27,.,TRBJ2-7,TGTGCCAGCAGTTTTTCGACTAGCGGGATATACGAGCAGTACTTC,CASSFSTSGIYEQYF
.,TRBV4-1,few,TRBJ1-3,TGCGCCAGCAGCCAAGCGGTCGACAGGTCGGTTAGCTCTGGAAACACCATATATTTT,CASSQAVDRSVSSGNTIYF
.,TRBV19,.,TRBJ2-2,TGTGCCAGTAGCGGTGACAGGGGAAGGGGGAGGGGAATCACCGGGGAGCTGTTTTTT,CASSGDRGRGRGITGELFF
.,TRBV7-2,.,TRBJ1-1,TGTGCCAGCAGCAACCAGGGGTCGACTGAAGCTTTCTTT,CASSNQGSTEAFF
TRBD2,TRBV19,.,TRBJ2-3,TGTGCCAGTAGTTCTAGCGGGAGCACTGGAGATACGCAGTATTTT,CASSSSGSTGDTQYF
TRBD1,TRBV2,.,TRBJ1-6,TGTGCCAGCAGTGGGGACAGTTCTAATTCACCCCTCCACTTT,CASSGDSSNSPLHF
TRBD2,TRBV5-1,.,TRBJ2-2,TGCGCCAGCAGCCCCGAAGGACTAGCGGGACATTCAGGGTTGTATACCGGGGAGCTGTTTTTT,CASSPEGLAGHSGLYTGELFF
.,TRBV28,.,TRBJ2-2,TGTGCCAGCAGTACCGAGGCCGGGGAGCTGTTTTTT,CASSTEAGELFF
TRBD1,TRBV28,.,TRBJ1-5,TGTGCCAGCAGTTCATCCGGGACAGGGTATCAGCCCCAGCATTTT,CASSSSGTGYQPQHF
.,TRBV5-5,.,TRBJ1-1,TGTGCCAGCAGCTTGGGGGGCCTCGAGAACACTGAAGCTTTCTTT,CASSLGGLENTEAFF